This T cell receptor beta chain originates from a study of T cells in women clearing cervical HPV infection. Study context: No precancer developed; the control's incident HPV16 infection cleared within 12 months.

Concerning this clone: Its antigen is unidentified. The read is 3 residues too short to cover the CDR3 end, so that end is filled in from the germline J gene. In the same sample, other DNA sequences code for this CDR3.

This CDR3 contains 15 residues. Per the germline V gene, CDR1 is SGHTA and CDR2 is FQGNSA. V trimming: 3 bases; J trimming: 4 bases; junction bases outside the gene matches: 6. Notes on the study in general: Unknown T-cell numbers per sample may underlie the richness differences. TRBV6-7 relative abundance averaged approximately 0.11% in cases and 0.16% in controls.

The table came from immunoSEQ multiplex PCR; TCRdb's copy has only in-frame clones and leaves some out. The sample totals about 20,000 clones. Source material: blood buffy coat. This chain links TRBV7-2 with TRBJ1-3; TRBD1 agrees at 7 bases. This clonotype was obtained from a woman aged 18 to 75 with a cervical HPV16 infection that either progressed to CIN3+ or cleared (not recorded which). The CDR3 loop is CASSLIQGSGNTIYF. The CDR3 DNA, read in part, is TGTGCCAGCAGCTTGATACAGGGGTCCGGAAACACC.